The rows below give T cell receptor beta chains drawn from one sample of a study of siplizumab effects on memory and regulatory T cells. The assay was immunoSEQ multiplex PCR, and TCRdb's table has in-frame clones only and misses some. The top ten clones hold more than 10% of a sample with approximately 100,000 clones, roughly 91% of them seen once. The source material was non-Treg CD4+ T cells sorted from blood. The receptors shown here come from a human donor in good health. The CDR3 runs from the conserved cysteine through the conserved F or W. D genes are given only for firm matches. Only some rows state a clone size, as once, few, many or a class for expanded clones.

clone size: -; V gene: TRBV28; D gene: -; J gene: TRBJ2-5; CDR3 protein: CASNTSPSPVRGTQYF; CDR3 DNA: TGTGCCAGCAATACCTCACCGTCGCCCGTCCGGGGGACCCAGTACTTC
clone size: -; V gene: TRBV28; D gene: TRBD2; J gene: TRBJ2-1; CDR3 protein: CASSSRSGGSYNEQFF; CDR3 DNA: TGTGCCAGCAGTTCCAGAAGCGGGGGCTCCTACAATGAGCAGTTCTTC
clone size: -; V gene: TRBV18; D gene: TRBD1; J gene: TRBJ2-1; CDR3 protein: CASSPRDRMDEQFF; CDR3 DNA: TGTGCCAGCTCACCCCGGGACAGGATGGATGAGCAGTTCTTC
clone size: -; V gene: TRBV27; D gene: -; J gene: TRBJ1-1; CDR3 protein: CASTPDSLNTEAFF; CDR3 DNA: TGTGCCAGCACCCCGGACAGTTTGAACACTGAAGCTTTCTTT
clone size: -; V gene: TRBV5-4; D gene: -; J gene: TRBJ1-3; CDR3 protein: CASSSSHGGQGNTIYF; CDR3 DNA: TGTGCCAGCAGCTCTTCCCACGGGGGCCAAGGAAACACCATATATTTT
clone size: once; V gene: TRBV7-2; D gene: -; J gene: TRBJ1-3; CDR3 protein: CASSISGSLGNTIYF; CDR3 DNA: TGTGCCAGCAGCATTTCCGGGAGCCTTGGAAACACCATATATTTT
clone size: -; V gene: TRBV7-9; D gene: TRBD2; J gene: TRBJ2-1; CDR3 protein: CASSLTGTSGRGEQFF; CDR3 DNA: TGTGCCAGCAGTCTGACCGGGACTAGCGGGAGAGGTGAGCAGTTCTTC
clone size: -; V gene: TRBV5-6; D gene: -; J gene: TRBJ2-5; CDR3 protein: CASSLMGQETQYF; CDR3 DNA: TGTGCCAGCAGCTTGATGGGCCAAGAGACCCAGTACTTC
clone size: once; V gene: TRBV5-4; D gene: -; J gene: TRBJ2-7; CDR3 protein: CASSIGLLSSYEQYF; CDR3 DNA: TGTGCCAGCAGCATTGGACTACTGAGCAGCTACGAGCAGTACTTC
clone size: -; V gene: TRBV6-6; D gene: TRBD1; J gene: TRBJ1-1; CDR3 protein: CASSLEGAVTEAFF; CDR3 DNA: TGTGCCAGCAGTTTGGAGGGGGCTGTCACTGAAGCTTTCTTT
clone size: -; V gene: TRBV18; D gene: TRBD1; J gene: TRBJ1-1; CDR3 protein: CASSRTRQGRNTEAFF; CDR3 DNA: TGTGCCAGCTCACGGACCCGACAGGGGCGCAACACTGAAGCTTTCTTT
clone size: once; V gene: TRBV9; D gene: -; J gene: TRBJ2-3; CDR3 protein: CASSVSASTDTQYF; CDR3 DNA: TGTGCCAGCAGCGTTTCAGCTAGCACAGATACGCAGTATTTT
clone size: -; V gene: TRBV18; D gene: TRBD2; J gene: TRBJ2-5; CDR3 protein: CASAPGGETQYF; CDR3 DNA: TGTGCCAGCGCCCCGGGGGGAGAGACCCAGTACTTC
clone size: -; V gene: TRBV11-3; D gene: -; J gene: TRBJ2-1; CDR3 protein: CASSPDGGRKPYNEQFF; CDR3 DNA: TGTGCCAGCAGCCCTGATGGGGGACGGAAGCCGTACAATGAGCAGTTCTTC
clone size: -; V gene: TRBV6-1; D gene: -; J gene: TRBJ2-2; CDR3 protein: CASSDSRVGGELFF; CDR3 DNA: TGTGCCAGCTCGGACTCGCGAGTGGGCGGGGAGCTGTTTTTT
clone size: -; V gene: TRBV11-2; D gene: TRBD1; J gene: TRBJ2-7; CDR3 protein: CASSLSGQGAHEQYF; CDR3 DNA: TGTGCCAGCAGCTTATCGGGGCAGGGGGCCCACGAGCAGTACTTC
clone size: -; V gene: TRBV6-1; D gene: -; J gene: TRBJ2-7; CDR3 protein: CASSEGGTVSYEQYF; CDR3 DNA: TGTGCCAGCAGTGAAGGCGGGACAGTCTCCTACGAGCAGTACTTC
clone size: -; V gene: TRBV30; D gene: TRBD1; J gene: TRBJ2-1; CDR3 protein: CAWSGTGGSYNEQFF; CDR3 DNA: TGTGCCTGGAGTGGGACAGGGGGCTCCTACAATGAGCAGTTCTTC
clone size: -; V gene: TRBV27; D gene: -; J gene: TRBJ2-3; CDR3 protein: CASSSPLGGSDTQYF; CDR3 DNA: TGTGCCAGCAGTTCACCCCTCGGAGGGTCAGATACGCAGTATTTT
clone size: -; V gene: TRBV27; D gene: TRBD1; J gene: TRBJ1-5; CDR3 protein: CASRAVGQGPGNQPQHF; CDR3 DNA: TGTGCCAGCAGGGCCGTCGGACAGGGACCTGGCAATCAGCCCCAGCATTTT
clone size: -; V gene: TRBV5-1; D gene: TRBD2; J gene: TRBJ2-1; CDR3 protein: CASTLRPGLAGGSNEQFF; CDR3 DNA: TGCGCCAGCACCCTGAGGCCGGGACTAGCGGGAGGGTCCAATGAGCAGTTCTTC
clone size: -; V gene: TRBV4-1; D gene: -; J gene: TRBJ2-1; CDR3 protein: CASSPRQLGNEQFF; CDR3 DNA: TGCGCCAGCAGCCCCCGCCAACTAGGCAATGAGCAGTTCTTC